This T cell receptor (beta chain) was identified during a study of cytomegalovirus exposure and HLA in healthy donors. The wider study: Earlier, 180 million or so T cells were analyzed, and 90 million to 120 million unique TCR beta sequences were found among them. Genotyping of 430 or so donors showed that about 79% belonged to the Caucasian-associated ancestry cluster.

General study points: The classifier reportedly diagnosed cytomegalovirus status with high sensitivity and specificity. Testing in vitro showed a few CMV-associated chains specific for CMV antigens.

Primers included in the PCR were 60 Vbeta and 13 Jbeta primers. Sequencing was performed with immunoSEQ multiplex PCR; in TCRdb, only in-frame clones are kept and a portion is missing. The table lists approximately 130,000 clones, more than 65% of them singletons, with over 2% in the top ten. This clone was found once. What it binds is unknown. The junction does not match germline at one end; this may be a read error. Germline CDR1 is SNHLY and CDR2 is FYNNEI. The CDR3 is 10 residues long. Sequencing was done on a sample of PBMCs. This clonotype was sampled from a woman aged 60-75 years in good health and CMV-seropositive. This chain connects TRBV2 to TRBJ2-7, with TRBD1 matching over 8 bases. The CDR3 sequence: CASSRQGLHF. For the CDR3, the DNA is TGTGCCAGCAGTCGACAGGGGTTACACTTC.